These 3 T cell receptor beta chains originate from one sample sequenced in a study of PD-L1 blockade in urothelial cancer. Time point specified: pretreatment peripheral blood. The protocol was immunoSEQ multiplex PCR, while the TCRdb copy is restricted to in-frame clones and leaves out a portion. The data hold about 50,000 clones, with about 86% observed a single time. The material sequenced was PBMCs, taken around atezolizumab (anti-PD-L1) treatment. These receptors all come from a man in his fifties or sixties with urothelial cancer.

This clone has just a few counts. The chain combines TRBV7-6 with TRBJ2-1, with 8 bases lining up with TRBD2. CDR1 SGHVS and CDR2 FNYEAQ come from the germline V gene. The V and J ends lost 6 bases and 2 bases, in that order; junction bases with no gene match: 6. This CDR3 contains 15 residues. The CDR3: CASRRSGSTYNEQFF. CDR3 bases: TGTGCCAGCAGACGAAGCGGGAGCACCTACAATGAGCAGTTCTTC.

The genes are TRBV5-4 and TRBJ1-2, with D possibly being TRBD1 (6 bases). Trimming shortened V by 4 bases and J by 4 bases, and 11 bases separated the two germline ends. The CDR3 loop spans 13 amino acids. The germline CDR1 and CDR2 sequences are SGHNT and YYREEE (reference sequence). CDR3 DNA: TGTGCCAGCAGCCGGGGGGCCCTCTATGGCTACACCTTC. Encoded protein: CASSRGALYGYTF.

The chain recombines TRBV9 with TRBJ2-1; TRBD1 might be the D (5 bases). The CDR3 covers 15 residues. The ends were cut back, 0 bases at V and 3 bases at J, with 10 bases in the middle. The germline gives CDR1 SGDLS, CDR2 YYNGEE. CDR3 nucleotide sequence: TGTGCCAGCAGCGTAGCGTTAGGGGACTACAATGAGCAGTTCTTC. Protein sequence: CASSVALGDYNEQFF.